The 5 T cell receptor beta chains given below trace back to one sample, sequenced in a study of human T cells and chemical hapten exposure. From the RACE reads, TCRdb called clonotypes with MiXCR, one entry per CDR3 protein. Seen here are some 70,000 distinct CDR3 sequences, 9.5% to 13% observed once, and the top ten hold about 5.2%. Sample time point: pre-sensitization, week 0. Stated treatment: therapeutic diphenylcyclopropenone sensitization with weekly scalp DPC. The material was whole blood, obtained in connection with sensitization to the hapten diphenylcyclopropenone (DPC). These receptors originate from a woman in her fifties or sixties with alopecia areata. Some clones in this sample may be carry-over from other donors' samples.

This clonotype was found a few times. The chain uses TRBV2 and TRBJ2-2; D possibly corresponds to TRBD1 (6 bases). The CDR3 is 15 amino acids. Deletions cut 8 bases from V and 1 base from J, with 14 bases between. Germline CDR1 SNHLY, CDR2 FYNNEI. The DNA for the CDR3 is TGTGCCAGCGGTTCGACAGGTCTGAACACCGGGGAGCTGTTTTTT. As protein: CASGSTGLNTGELFF.

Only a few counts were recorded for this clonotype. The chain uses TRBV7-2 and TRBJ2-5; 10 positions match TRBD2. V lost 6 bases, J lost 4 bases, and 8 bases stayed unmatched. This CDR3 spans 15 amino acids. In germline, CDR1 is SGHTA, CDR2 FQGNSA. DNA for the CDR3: TGTGCCAGCAGACAAACTAGCGGGACAGGAGAGACCCAGTACTTC. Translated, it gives CASRQTSGTGETQYF.

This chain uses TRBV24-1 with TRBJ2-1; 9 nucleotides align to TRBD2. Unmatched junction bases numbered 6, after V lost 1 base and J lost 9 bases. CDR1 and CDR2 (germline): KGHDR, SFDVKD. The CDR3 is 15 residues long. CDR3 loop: CATSDFSTSGAEQFF. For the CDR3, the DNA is TGTGCCACCAGTGATTTCTCGACTAGCGGAGCTGAGCAGTTCTTC.

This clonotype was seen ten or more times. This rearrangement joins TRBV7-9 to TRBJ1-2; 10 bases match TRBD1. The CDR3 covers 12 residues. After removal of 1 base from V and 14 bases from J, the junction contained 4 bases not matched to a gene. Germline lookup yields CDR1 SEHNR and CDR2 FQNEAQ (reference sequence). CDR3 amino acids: CASSLGGGQGTF. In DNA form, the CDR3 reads TGTGCCAGCAGCTTAGGAGGGGGACAGGGGACCTTC.

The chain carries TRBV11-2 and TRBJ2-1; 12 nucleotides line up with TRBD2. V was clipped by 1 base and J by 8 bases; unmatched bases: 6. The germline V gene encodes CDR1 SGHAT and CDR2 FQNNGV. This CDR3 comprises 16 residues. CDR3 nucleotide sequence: TGTGCCAGCAGCTTAGGACTAGCGGGAGTTCTTGATGAGCAGTTCTTC. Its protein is CASSLGLAGVLDEQFF.